One TCR beta chain is described in this entry. The TCR beta repertoire was assessed by survey-level immunoSEQ sequencing. Generated by immunoSEQ multiplex PCR, the TCRdb table keeps only in-frame clones and is missing some. The table includes approximately 70,000 clones, 93% detected once. Trimming at V came to 6 bases and at J to 6 bases, leaving 5 bases not matched to a gene. This CDR3 comprises 12 residues. Germline CDR1 SQVTM, CDR2 ANQGSEA. The source material was PBMCs. The sequence was obtained from a man in his forties with rheumatoid arthritis. The J gene is TRBJ2-1, the V gene TRBV29-1; 7 nucleotides match TRBD1. The DNA of the CDR3 is TGCAGCGTACCGACAGGGATCAATGAGCAGTTCTTC. This gives the protein CSVPTGINEQFF.